The clone carrying this TCR beta chain occurred a few times. Regions amplified from RNA transcripts were the TCR beta CDR3 regions. Using the HTBI primer set, a first-round RT-PCR was run on the TCR CDR3. MiXCR, run by TCRdb on the multiplex PCR reads, gives a single entry per CDR3 protein. The sample includes hundreds of thousands of distinct CDR3 sequences, around 20% of them seen just once. Patients affected by ophthalmopathy presented a Clinical Activity Score of at least 3, a NOSPECS grade of at least 4, and disease duration below 3 months. This record belongs to a study of T cells in Graves' hyperthyroidism and ophthalmopathy. There are 15 residues in the CDR3. V shed 3 bases and J shed 3 bases, with 14 bases lying between them. The germline V gene has CDR1 MNHGY and CDR2 SVAAGI.

What was sequenced was blood. This chain connects TRBV6-9 to TRBJ2-5, with D maybe TRBD1 (6 bases). This sequence was found in a man aged 30 to 45 with Graves' ophthalmopathy. The CDR3 protein is CASSYPTGIEETQYF. DNA for the CDR3: TGTGCCAGCAGTTACCCGACAGGTATAGAAGAGACCCAGTACTTC.